This T cell receptor beta chain emerged from a study of T-cell memory formation after mild COVID-19. Across the study: TCR clusters showed largely donor specificity.

Trimming cost V 3 bases and J 8 bases, with 5 bases left between them. CDR1 is SEHNR and CDR2 is FQNEAQ in the germline V gene (reference sequence). The CDR3 spans 11 residues. Overall study findings and caveats: Pre-infection memory showed some responding clones, and this suggested that cross-reactive memory joined. In second-wave clones peaking day 37, SARS-CoV-2 specificity remained unconfirmed. Later expanders leaned CD4+, whereas clones that contracted between day 15 and 85 were balanced CD4/CD8.

This clonotype was counted between two and nine times. Its specificity is unknown. Via MiXCR, TCRdb re-called the 5' RACE reads, giving one row per CDR3 protein. The sample carries roughly 86,000 distinct CDR3 sequences, approximately 15% recorded once. The receptor's source is a man younger than 35 who had mild COVID-19 (a few samples of this study predate the infection). Cell type and time point are not known. The rearrangement uses TRBV7-9 and TRBJ2-1, with unresolved D. The sample was PBMCs or a T cell subset sorted from them (not recorded which). CDR3 region: CASSFRDEQFF. CDR3 nucleotide sequence: TGTGCCAGCAGCTTTAGAGATGAGCAGTTCTTC.